This is a list of T cell receptor beta chains from one sample in a study of TIL therapy for anti-PD-1-resistant metastatic lung cancer. Assay used: immunoSEQ multiplex PCR; TCRdb lists only in-frame clones, some missing. Among 5,000 to 8,000 clones listed, approximately 63% were seen once. The material was tumor tissue, obtained at baseline. These receptors originate from a person between 25 and 80 years old with non-small cell lung cancer. CDR3s include the opening cysteine and the closing phenylalanine or tryptophan. Fields, in order: V gene, clone size, J gene, D gene, CDR3 protein, CDR3 DNA. A D gene is named only where the DNA matches it firmly. Size values are once, few and many counts, or a class for expanded clones, and some rows have none.

>TRBV7-2|-|TRBJ1-6|TRBD1
CASSLGPGQGAPLHF
TGTGCCAGCAGCTTAGGGCCGGGACAGGGGGCCCCCCTCCACTTT
>TRBV9|large|TRBJ2-7|-
CASSVLGDSSYEQYF
TGTGCCAGCAGCGTGTTAGGGGATAGCTCCTACGAGCAGTACTTC
>TRBV28|-|TRBJ2-6|-
CASTTPGESGANVLTF
TGTGCCAGCACCACGCCCGGGGAATCAGGGGCCAACGTCCTGACTTTC
>TRBV12-3/TRBV12-4|-|TRBJ2-3|-
CASSFARSDTQYF
TGTGCCAGCAGTTTTGCCCGATCGGATACGCAGTATTTT
>TRBV7-3|-|TRBJ2-5|TRBD2
CASSLTSGLGETQYF
TGTGCCAGCAGCTTAACGTCGGGACTAGGAGAGACCCAGTACTTC
>TRBV3-1/TRBV3-2|-|TRBJ1-2|-
CASSQARGANYGYTF
TGTGCCAGCAGCCAAGCTAGGGGTGCCAACTATGGCTACACCTTC
>TRBV4-3|-|TRBJ2-1|TRBD2
CASSHPSGGGEQFF
TGCGCCAGCAGCCACCCTAGCGGGGGGGGTGAGCAGTTCTTC
>TRBV5-1|-|TRBJ2-5|TRBD1
CASSSGQGGGQETQYF
TGCGCCAGCAGCTCTGGACAGGGGGGTGGACAAGAGACCCAGTACTTC
>TRBV11-3|-|TRBJ2-4|-
CASSLDGQNGIQYF
TGTGCCAGCAGCTTAGATGGGCAGAACGGCATTCAGTACTTC
>TRBV4-3|-|TRBJ1-4|-
CASSSRYGQPNEKLFF
TGCGCCAGCAGCTCAAGGTACGGACAGCCTAATGAAAAACTGTTTTTT
>TRBV12-3/TRBV12-4|-|TRBJ2-1|-
CASSPGRNEQFF
TGTGCCAGCAGCCCCGGGCGCAATGAGCAGTTCTTC
>TRBV6-5|few|TRBJ1-2|TRBD1
CASRATTGSGYTF
TGTGCCAGCAGGGCTACGACAGGGAGTGGCTACACCTTC
>TRBV7-9|few|TRBJ2-6|-
CASRLAVGSGANVLTF
TGTGCCAGCCGCTTGGCTGTTGGCTCTGGGGCCAACGTCCTGACTTTC
>TRBV18|once|TRBJ1-1|-
CASSPEENTEAFF
TGTGCCAGCTCACCGGAGGAAAACACTGAAGCTTTCTTT
>TRBV12-2|once|TRBJ1-1|-
CASRRDGNTEAFF
TGTGCAAGTCGCCGGGACGGAAACACTGAAGCTTTCTTT
>TRBV4-3|few|TRBJ2-5|-
CASSQDGWGYGETQYF
TGCGCCAGCAGCCAAGACGGATGGGGGTACGGAGAGACCCAGTACTTC
>TRBV5-4|-|TRBJ2-5|-
CASSWGRGQETQYF
TGTGCCAGCAGCTGGGGACGGGGCCAAGAGACCCAGTACTTC
>TRBV15|-|TRBJ2-5|-
CATSNPILVGQETQYF
TGTGCCACCAGCAACCCCATTTTGGTGGGCCAAGAGACCCAGTACTTC
>TRBV28|-|TRBJ2-7|TRBD2
CASSFSSSGSSPFEQYF
TGTGCCAGCAGTTTCTCATCTAGCGGGAGCAGTCCCTTCGAGCAGTACTTC
>TRBV28|medium-sized|TRBJ1-5|-
CASSTGLMLYQPQHF
TGTGCCAGCAGTACCGGACTCATGCTCTATCAGCCCCAGCATTTT
>TRBV28|-|TRBJ2-4|-
CASSLFQARNIQYF
TGTGCCAGCAGTTTATTCCAGGCGCGGAACATTCAGTACTTC
>TRBV4-2|-|TRBJ2-1|TRBD2
CASSQTGLAGGPRNEQFF
TGTGCCAGCAGCCAAACGGGACTAGCGGGAGGGCCGCGGAATGAGCAGTTCTTC
>TRBV7-2|few|TRBJ2-7|-
CASSFYTYEQYF
TGTGCCAGCAGCTTCTACACCTACGAGCAGTACTTC